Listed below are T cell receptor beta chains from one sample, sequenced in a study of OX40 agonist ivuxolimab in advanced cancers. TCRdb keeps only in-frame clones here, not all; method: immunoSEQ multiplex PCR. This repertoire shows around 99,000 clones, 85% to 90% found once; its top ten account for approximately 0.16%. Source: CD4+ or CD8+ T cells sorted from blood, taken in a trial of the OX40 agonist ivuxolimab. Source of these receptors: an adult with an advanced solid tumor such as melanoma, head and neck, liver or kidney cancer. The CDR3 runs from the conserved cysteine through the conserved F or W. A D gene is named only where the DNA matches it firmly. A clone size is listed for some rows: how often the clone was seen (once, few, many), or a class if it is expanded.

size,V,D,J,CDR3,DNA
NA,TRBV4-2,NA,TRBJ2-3,CASSQEGGASTDTQYF,TGTGCCAGCAGCCAAGAGGGGGGCGCTAGCACAGATACGCAGTATTTT
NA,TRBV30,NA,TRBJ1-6,CAWSVGTRQGSSPLHF,TGTGCCTGGAGTGTGGGGACACGTCAGGGTAGTTCACCCCTCCACTTT
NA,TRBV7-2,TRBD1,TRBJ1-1,CASSLDSTGVSTEAFF,TGTGCCAGCAGCCTCGACTCGACAGGGGTGAGCACTGAAGCTTTCTTT
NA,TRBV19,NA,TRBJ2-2,CASSTPGPPIGELFF,TGTGCCAGTAGTACCCCGGGACCGCCGATCGGGGAGCTGTTTTTT
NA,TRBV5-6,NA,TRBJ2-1,CASSFSGQREFF,TGTGCCAGCAGCTTCAGTGGCCAAAGGGAGTTCTTC
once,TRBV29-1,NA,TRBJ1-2,CSVEEPGGYTF,TGCAGCGTTGAAGAACCAGGGGGCTACACCTTC
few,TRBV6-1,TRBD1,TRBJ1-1,CASAHGLGQHTEAFF,TGTGCCAGCGCTCACGGTTTGGGACAGCACACTGAAGCTTTCTTT
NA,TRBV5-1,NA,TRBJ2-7,CASSLGQGQGEQYF,TGCGCCAGCAGCTTGGGTCAGGGCCAGGGCGAGCAGTACTTC
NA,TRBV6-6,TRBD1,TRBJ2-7,CASSYSGRGYEQYF,TGTGCCAGCAGTTACTCGGGCAGGGGGTACGAGCAGTACTTC
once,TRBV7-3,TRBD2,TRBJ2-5,CASSLNPTSGGSQETQYF,TGTGCCAGCAGCTTAAACCCCACTAGCGGTGGGTCCCAAGAGACCCAGTACTTC